This entry features one T cell receptor (beta chain) sequence. From germline, CDR1 is SEHNR and CDR2 FQNEAQ (reference sequence). The CDR3 has 15 amino acids. J was trimmed by 5 bases and V by 5 bases; bases with no gene match: 9. Recruits, aged roughly 18 to 90 years, lived in 25 or so US areas. Allocation to cohorts depended on clinical history reported by the participants. This record comes from a study of blood T cell repertoires in COVID-19. In the authors' workflow: Nucleated cell counts were estimated from reference gene primer amplification. Some clones are missing from TCRdb's copy, which holds only in-frame ones; the method was immunoSEQ multiplex PCR. D and trimming were read from the DNA, whereas the V and J calls and clone size are those reported in that table. The sample carries about 280,000 clones, roughly 87% recorded once.

The receptor was isolated from a middle-aged woman who had recovered from COVID-19. The chain couples TRBV7-9 to TRBJ2-1, with 7 bases that match TRBD2. Specimen: PBMCs or T cells enriched from blood (not recorded which). The CDR3 here is CASSHRTSGDNEQFF. CDR3 in DNA: TGTGCCAGCAGCCATCGGACTAGTGGAGACAATGAGCAGTTCTTC.